This entry lists 8 T cell receptor beta chains sequenced from one sample in a study of early T cells in non-severe SARS-CoV-2 infection. TCRdb called the 5' RACE reads again in MiXCR, with one record for every CDR3 protein. The table records tens of thousands of distinct CDR3 sequences, 4.5% to 6% of them present only once. Sequencing was carried out using whole blood. The receptors were gathered from an adult who was a healthcare worker with PCR-confirmed SARS-CoV-2 infection or an uninfected control (not recorded which).

J is TRBJ2-1 and V is TRBV20-1; D gene unclear. V gave up 6 bases and J gave up 4 bases, with 10 bases separating them. CDR1 DFQATT and CDR2 SNEGSKA come from the germline V gene (reference sequence). The CDR3 covers 12 residues. The CDR3 is CSANDNYNEQFF. Written as DNA, the CDR3 is TGCAGTGCGAACGATAATTACAATGAGCAGTTCTTC.

This clonotype was detected ten times or more. The chain links TRBV6-2 or TRBV6-3 to TRBJ2-7, with D possibly TRBD2 on 5 matching bases. This CDR3 has 13 amino acids. V was trimmed by 10 bases and J by 5 bases, leaving 18 bases between them. Germline CDR1 and CDR2: MNHEY and SVGEGT. The CDR3 coding sequence is TGTGCCATCTCAGGAGGTGAGCCCCACGAGCAGTACTTC. It is translated as CAISGGEPHEQYF.

The rearrangement links TRBV18 to TRBJ2-1; 8 bases match TRBD1. The CDR3 consists of 14 residues. Germline trimming cut 0 bases from V and 8 bases from J; bases unmatched to any gene: 3. CDR1 and CDR2 (germline): KGHSH, LQKENI. Written as DNA, the CDR3 is TGTGCCAGCTCACCACCGACAGGGGTGCATGAGCAGTTCTTC. Translating gives CASSPPTGVHEQFF. The variable domain in full, completed from reference TRBV18 and TRBJ2-1, reads NAGVMQNPRHLVRRRGQEARLRCSPMKGHSHVYWYRQLPEEGLKFMVYLQKENIIDESGMPKERFSAEFPKEGPSILRIQQVVRGDSAAYFCASSPPTGVHEQFFGPGTRLTVL.

The chain employs TRBV12-3 or TRBV12-4 and TRBJ1-6; D is undetermined. Between the trimmed V and J ends, which lost 6 bases and 0 bases, there was a span of 6 bases. The CDR3 runs to 14 residues. The CDR3 sequence is CASRPSSYNSPLHF. As DNA, the CDR3 is TGTGCCAGCAGACCCAGCTCCTATAATTCACCCCTCCACTTT.

The chain employs TRBV7-6 and TRBJ1-1; D is undetermined. This CDR3 is 12 amino acids long. Trimming shortened V by 1 base and J by 7 bases, and 7 bases separated the two germline ends. The germline V gene has CDR1 SGHVS and CDR2 FNYEAQ. This chain's CDR3 is CASSLGGNEAFF. In nucleotides, the CDR3 is TGTGCCAGCAGCTTAGGAGGTAATGAAGCTTTCTTT.

This clonotype was picked up many times. The genes are TRBV7-2 and TRBJ2-7; 8 nucleotides line up with TRBD1. This CDR3 contains 13 residues. Germline values: CDR1 SGHTA, CDR2 FQGNSA. V trimming: 4 bases; J trimming: 2 bases; junction bases outside the gene matches: 1. The CDR3, as DNA: TGTGCCAGCAGCTCGACAGGGGCCTACGAGCAGTACTTC. Translating gives CASSSTGAYEQYF. Drawing the rest from reference TRBV7-2 and TRBJ2-7, the complete variable domain is GAGVSQSPSNKVTEKGKDVELRCDPISGHTALYWYRQSLGQGLEFLIYFQGNSAPDKSGLPSDRFSAERTGGSVSTLTIQRTQQEDSAVYLCASSSTGAYEQYFGPGTRLTVT.

In the case of this clonotype: One junction end does not reproduce the germline sequence, and a read error may be involved. The rearrangement joins TRBV6-6 to TRBJ1-1, with D maybe TRBD1 (5 bases). Germline values: CDR1 MNHNY, CDR2 SVGAGI (reference sequence). The CDR3 covers 15 residues. The CDR3 coding sequence is TGTGCCAACAGTTATACAGAAGGGGCGGGCACTGAAGCTTTCTTT. This sequence encodes CANSYTEGAGTEAFF.

This clonotype was counted many times. The chain has TRBV27 and TRBJ2-7; D might be TRBD2 (5 bases). The CDR3 contains 15 residues. V shed 0 bases and J shed 2 bases, with 11 bases lying between them. Germline V lookup: CDR1 MNHEY, CDR2 SMNVEV (reference sequence). CDR3 loop: CASSLSKTGTYEQYF. The CDR3 coding sequence is TGTGCCAGCAGTTTATCGAAGACGGGGACCTACGAGCAGTACTTC.